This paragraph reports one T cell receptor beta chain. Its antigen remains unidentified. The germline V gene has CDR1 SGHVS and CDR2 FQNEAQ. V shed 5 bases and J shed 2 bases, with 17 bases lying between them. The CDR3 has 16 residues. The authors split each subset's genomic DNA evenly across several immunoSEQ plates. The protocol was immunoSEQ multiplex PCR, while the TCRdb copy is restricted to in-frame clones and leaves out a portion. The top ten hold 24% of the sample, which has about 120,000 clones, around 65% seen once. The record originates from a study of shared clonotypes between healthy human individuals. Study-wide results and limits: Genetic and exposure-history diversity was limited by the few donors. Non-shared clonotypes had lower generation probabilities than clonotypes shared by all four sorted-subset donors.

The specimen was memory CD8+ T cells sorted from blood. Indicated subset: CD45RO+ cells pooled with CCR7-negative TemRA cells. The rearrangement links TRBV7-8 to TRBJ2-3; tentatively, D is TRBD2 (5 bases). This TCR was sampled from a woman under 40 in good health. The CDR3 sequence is CASSPNRGWDTDTQYF. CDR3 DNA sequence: TGTGCCAGCAGCCCCAATCGGGGTTGGGACACAGATACGCAGTATTTT.